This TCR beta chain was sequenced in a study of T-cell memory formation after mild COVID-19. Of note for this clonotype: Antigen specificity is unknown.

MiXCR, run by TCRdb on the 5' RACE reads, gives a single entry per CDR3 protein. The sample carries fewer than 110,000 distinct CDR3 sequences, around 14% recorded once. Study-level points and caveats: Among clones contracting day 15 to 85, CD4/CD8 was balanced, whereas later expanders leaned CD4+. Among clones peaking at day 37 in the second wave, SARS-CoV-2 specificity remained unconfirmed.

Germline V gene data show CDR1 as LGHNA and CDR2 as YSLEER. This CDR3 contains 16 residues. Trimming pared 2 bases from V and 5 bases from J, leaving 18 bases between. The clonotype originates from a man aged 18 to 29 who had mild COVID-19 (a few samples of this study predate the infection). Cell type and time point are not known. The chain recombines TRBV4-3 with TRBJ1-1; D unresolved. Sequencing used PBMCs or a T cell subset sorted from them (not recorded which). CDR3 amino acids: CASSQTQVDFGTEAFF. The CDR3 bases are TGCGCCAGCAGCCAAACACAAGTAGACTTTGGAACTGAAGCTTTCTTT.